The 9 T cell receptor beta chains given below trace back to one sample, sequenced in a study of blood T cell repertoires in COVID-19. Profiled with immunoSEQ multiplex PCR; TCRdb holds only in-frame clones, not every one. The sample has about 250,000 clones, 70% to 90% seen once. Sequenced input: PBMCs or T cells enriched from blood (not recorded which). The receptors stem from a man aged 35 to 55 who had recovered from COVID-19.

The V gene is TRBV7-9, the J gene TRBJ1-2; 7 bases map to TRBD1. The V gene's germline CDR1 is SEHNR and CDR2 FQNEAQ (reference sequence). CDR3 length: 18 residues. J lost 4 bases, V lost 7 bases, and 21 bases had no gene match. The CDR3 nucleotides read TGTGCCAGCACTCGGATACTCGGGACAGCCCAGAATGGCTATGGCTACACCTTC. This codes for CASTRILGTAQNGYGYTF. The full variable domain, with the rest looked up from reference TRBV7-9 and TRBJ1-2, is DTGVSQNPRHKITKRGQNVTFRCDPISEHNRLYWYRQTLGQGPEFLTYFQNEAQLEKSRLLSDRFSAERPKGSFSTLEIQRTEQGDSAMYLCASTRILGTAQNGYGYTFGSGTRLTVV.

This chain links TRBV24-1 with TRBJ1-1; 7 bases line up with TRBD1. Trimming removed 3 bases from V and 6 bases from J; junction bases left unmatched: 6. There are 14 residues in the CDR3. Per the germline V gene, CDR1 is KGHDR and CDR2 is SFDVKD. The CDR3 DNA follows: TGTGCCACCAGTGATACACAGGGGATTTCTGAAGCTTTCTTT. This codes for CATSDTQGISEAFF.

This clone was seen many times. The chain recombines TRBV6-5 with TRBJ1-6; no clear D gene. This CDR3 spans 16 amino acids. Germline CDR1 reads MNHEY; CDR2 reads SVGAGI. The ends were cut back, 4 bases at V and 0 bases at J, with 10 bases in the middle. The CDR3: CASSLDGLSYNSPLHF. The CDR3 region has the DNA TGTGCCAGCAGTTTAGACGGACTCTCCTATAATTCACCCCTCCACTTT.

The chain carries TRBV6-4 and TRBJ1-2; D may be TRBD1 (6 bases). Trimming left V 0 bases short and J 0 bases short, with 11 bases between. The V gene's germline CDR1 is MRHNA and CDR2 SNTAGT. This CDR3 has 16 amino acids. CDR3 region: CASSDSPDSPNYGYTF. The DNA for the CDR3 is TGTGCCAGCAGTGACTCGCCGGACAGTCCTAACTATGGCTACACCTTC.

J is TRBJ1-1 and V is TRBV7-2, with 8 bases lining up with TRBD1. In germline, CDR1 is SGHTA, CDR2 FQGNSA. V lost 3 bases, J lost 9 bases, and 6 bases stayed unmatched. The CDR3 runs 13 residues. CDR3 DNA: TGTGCCAGCAGCTTCGACAGGGGCTTGAAAGCTTTCTTT. Protein sequence: CASSFDRGLKAFF.

This rearrangement joins TRBV7-6 to TRBJ2-4, with TRBD2 matching 11 bases. V gave up 5 bases and J gave up 2 bases; unmatched junction bases: 5. Germline values: CDR1 SGHVS, CDR2 FNYEAQ. The CDR3 sequence is 16 residues long. CDR3 protein: CASSPGTSGTKNIQYF. Here the CDR3 DNA reads TGTGCCAGCAGCCCCGGGACTAGCGGAACCAAAAACATTCAGTACTTC.

This clone was observed at least ten times. This rearrangement joins TRBV4-1 to TRBJ2-5; 9 nucleotides align to TRBD2. Germline V CDR1 and CDR2: MGHRA, YSYEKL. J lost 2 bases, V lost 1 base, and 2 bases had no gene match. The CDR3 totals 15 residues. CDR3 protein: CASSQGTSAQETQYF. The DNA for the CDR3 is TGCGCCAGCAGCCAAGGGACTAGCGCACAAGAGACCCAGTACTTC.

The chain carries TRBV7-2 and TRBJ2-1; 11 nucleotides match TRBD2. Unmatched junction bases numbered 5, after V lost 3 bases and J lost 4 bases. CDR1 and CDR2 (germline): SGHTA, FQGNSA. This CDR3 has 16 residues. CDR3 sequence (DNA): TGTGCCAGCAGCTTTCAGACTAGCGGGGTTTACAATGAGCAGTTCTTC. Its protein is CASSFQTSGVYNEQFF. The variable domain in full, completed from reference TRBV7-2 and TRBJ2-1, reads GAGVSQSPSNKVTEKGKDVELRCDPISGHTALYWYRQSLGQGLEFLIYFQGNSAPDKSGLPSDRFSAERTGGSVSTLTIQRTQQEDSAVYLCASSFQTSGVYNEQFFGPGTRLTVL.

The rearrangement links TRBV18 to TRBJ2-2; 7 bases align to TRBD1. The CDR3 runs to 13 residues. Per the germline V gene, CDR1 is KGHSH and CDR2 is LQKENI. V was clipped by 4 bases and J by 7 bases; unmatched bases: 3. CDR3 nucleotides: TGTGCCAGCTCACGTCGGGACAGCGGGGAGCTGTTTTTT. It encodes CASSRRDSGELFF.